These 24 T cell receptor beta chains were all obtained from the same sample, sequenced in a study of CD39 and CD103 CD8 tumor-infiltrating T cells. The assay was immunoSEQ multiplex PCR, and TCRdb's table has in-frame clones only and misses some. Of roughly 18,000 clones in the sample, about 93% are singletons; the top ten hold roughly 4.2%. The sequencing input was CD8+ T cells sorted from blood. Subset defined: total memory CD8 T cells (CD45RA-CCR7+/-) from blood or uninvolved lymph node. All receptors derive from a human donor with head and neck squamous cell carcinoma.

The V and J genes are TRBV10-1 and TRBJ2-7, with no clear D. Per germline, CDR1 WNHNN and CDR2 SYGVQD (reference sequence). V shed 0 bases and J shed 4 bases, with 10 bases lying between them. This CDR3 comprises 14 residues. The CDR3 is CASSESYIPYEQYF. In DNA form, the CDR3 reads TGCGCCAGCAGTGAGTCGTACATCCCGTACGAGCAGTACTTC.

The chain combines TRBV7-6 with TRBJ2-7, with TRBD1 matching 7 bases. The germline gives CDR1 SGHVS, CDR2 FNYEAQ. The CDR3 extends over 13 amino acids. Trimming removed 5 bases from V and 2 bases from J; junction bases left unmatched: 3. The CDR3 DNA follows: TGTGCCAGCAGCAGGGACAGTACCTACGAGCAGTACTTC. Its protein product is CASSRDSTYEQYF.

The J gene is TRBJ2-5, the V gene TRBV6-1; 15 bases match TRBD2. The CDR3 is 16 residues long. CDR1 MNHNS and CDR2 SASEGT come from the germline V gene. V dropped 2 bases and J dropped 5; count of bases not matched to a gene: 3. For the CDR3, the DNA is TGTGCCAGCAGTGAATGGACTAGCGGGGGGGCGGAGACCCAGTACTTC. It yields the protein CASSEWTSGGAETQYF.

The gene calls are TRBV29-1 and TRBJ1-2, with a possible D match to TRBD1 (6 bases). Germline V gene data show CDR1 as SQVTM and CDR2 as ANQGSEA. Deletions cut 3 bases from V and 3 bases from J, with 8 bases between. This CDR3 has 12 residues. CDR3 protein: CSVDSGDYGYTF. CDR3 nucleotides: TGCAGCGTTGATTCAGGGGACTATGGCTACACCTTC.

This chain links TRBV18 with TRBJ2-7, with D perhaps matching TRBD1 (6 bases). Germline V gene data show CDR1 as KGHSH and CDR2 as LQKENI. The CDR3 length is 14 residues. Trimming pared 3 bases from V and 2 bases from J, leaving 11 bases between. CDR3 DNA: TGTGCCAGCTCACCTAACAGGGACCCCTACGAGCAGTACTTC. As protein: CASSPNRDPYEQYF.

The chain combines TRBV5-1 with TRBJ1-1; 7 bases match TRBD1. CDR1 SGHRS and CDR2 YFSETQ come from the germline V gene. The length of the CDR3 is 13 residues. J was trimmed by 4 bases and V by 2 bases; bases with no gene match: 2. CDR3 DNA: TGCGCCAGCAGCTTTTCAGGGGGCACTGAAGCTTTCTTT. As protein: CASSFSGGTEAFF.

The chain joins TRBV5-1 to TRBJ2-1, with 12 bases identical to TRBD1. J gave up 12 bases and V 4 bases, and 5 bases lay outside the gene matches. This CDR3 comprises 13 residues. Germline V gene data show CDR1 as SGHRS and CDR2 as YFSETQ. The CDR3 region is CASSGDRGLGQFF. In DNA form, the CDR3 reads TGCGCCAGCAGCGGGGACAGGGGGCTGGGGCAGTTCTTC.

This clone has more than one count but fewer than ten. Written as DNA, the CDR3 is TGCGCCAGCAGCTTGGCCCCGAATTCACCCCTCCACTTT. It yields the protein CASSLAPNSPLHF. This chain connects TRBV5-1 to TRBJ1-6; D call uncertain. Deletions cut 0 bases from V and 7 bases from J, with 5 bases between. The CDR3 is 13 amino acids. Germline V gives CDR1 SGHRS, CDR2 YFSETQ.

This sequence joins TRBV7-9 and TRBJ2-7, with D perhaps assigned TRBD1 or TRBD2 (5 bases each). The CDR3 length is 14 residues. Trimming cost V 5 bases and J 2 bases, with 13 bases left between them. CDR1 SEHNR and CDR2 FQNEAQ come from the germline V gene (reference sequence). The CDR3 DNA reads TGTGCCAGCAGCCACCGGGACGGAACCTACGAGCAGTACTTC. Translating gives CASSHRDGTYEQYF.

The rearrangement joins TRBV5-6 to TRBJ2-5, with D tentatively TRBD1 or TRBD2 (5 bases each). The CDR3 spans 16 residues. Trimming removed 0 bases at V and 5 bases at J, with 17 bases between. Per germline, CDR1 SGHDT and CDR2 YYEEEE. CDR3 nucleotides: TGTGCCAGCAGCTTGGGAATGGGGGTCGAGGGGGAGACCCAGTACTTC. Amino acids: CASSLGMGVEGETQYF.

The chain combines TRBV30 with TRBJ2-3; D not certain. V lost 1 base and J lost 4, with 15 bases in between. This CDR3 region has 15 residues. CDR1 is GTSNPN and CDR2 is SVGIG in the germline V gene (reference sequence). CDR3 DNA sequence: TGTGCCTGGAGTGCCCCGGGCGTGATCCCAGATACGCAGTATTTT. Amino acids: CAWSAPGVIPDTQYF.

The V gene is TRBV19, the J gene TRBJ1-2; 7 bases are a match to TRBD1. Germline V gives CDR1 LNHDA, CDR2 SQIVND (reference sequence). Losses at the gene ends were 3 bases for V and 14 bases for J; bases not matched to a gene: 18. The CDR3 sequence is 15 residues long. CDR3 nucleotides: TGTGCCAGTAGTATGGACTGGGACAGAAGAGGGGAATGTACCTTC. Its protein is CASSMDWDRRGECTF.

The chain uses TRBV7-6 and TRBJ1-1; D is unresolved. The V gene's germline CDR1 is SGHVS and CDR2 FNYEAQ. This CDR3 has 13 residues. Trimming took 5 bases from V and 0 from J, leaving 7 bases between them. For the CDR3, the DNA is TGTGCCAGCAGCCCCATGTTGAACACTGAAGCTTTCTTT. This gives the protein CASSPMLNTEAFF.

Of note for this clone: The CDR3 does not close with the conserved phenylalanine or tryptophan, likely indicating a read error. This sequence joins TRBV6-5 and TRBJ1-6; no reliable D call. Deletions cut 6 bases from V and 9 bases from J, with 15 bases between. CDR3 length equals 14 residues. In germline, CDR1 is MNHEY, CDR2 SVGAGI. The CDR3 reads CASSTESLASPLHL. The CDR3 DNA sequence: TGTGCCAGCAGCACCGAGTCCCTTGCTTCACCCCTCCACCTT.

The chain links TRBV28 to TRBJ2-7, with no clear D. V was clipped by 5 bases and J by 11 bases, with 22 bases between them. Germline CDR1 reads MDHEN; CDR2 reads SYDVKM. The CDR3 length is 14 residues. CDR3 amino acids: CASSRSNNPPRKYF. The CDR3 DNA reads TGTGCCAGCAGTCGTTCTAACAACCCCCCCCGGAAGTACTTC.

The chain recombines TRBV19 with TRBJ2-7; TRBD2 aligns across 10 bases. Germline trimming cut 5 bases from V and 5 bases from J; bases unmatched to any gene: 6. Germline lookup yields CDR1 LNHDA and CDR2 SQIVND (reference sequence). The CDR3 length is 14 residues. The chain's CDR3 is CASSLGLAPNEQYF. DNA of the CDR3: TGTGCCAGTAGTTTGGGACTAGCGCCTAACGAGCAGTACTTC.

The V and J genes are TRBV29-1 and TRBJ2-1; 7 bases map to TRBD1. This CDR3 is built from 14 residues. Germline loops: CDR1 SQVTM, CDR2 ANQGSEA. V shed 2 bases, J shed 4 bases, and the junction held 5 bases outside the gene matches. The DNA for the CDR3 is TGCAGCGTTGAACCCGGACAGGTTTACAATGAGCAGTTCTTC. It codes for CSVEPGQVYNEQFF.

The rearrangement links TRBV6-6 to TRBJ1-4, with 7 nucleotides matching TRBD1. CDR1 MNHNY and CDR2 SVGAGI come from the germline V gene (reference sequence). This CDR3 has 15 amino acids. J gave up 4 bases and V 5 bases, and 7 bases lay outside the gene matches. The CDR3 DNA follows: TGTGCCAGCAGTCCTCAGGGGGGCCTTAATGAAAAACTGTTTTTT. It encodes CASSPQGGLNEKLFF.

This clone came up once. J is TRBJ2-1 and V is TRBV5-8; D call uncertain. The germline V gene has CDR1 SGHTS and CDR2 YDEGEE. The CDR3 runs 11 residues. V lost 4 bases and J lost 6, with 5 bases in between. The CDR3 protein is CASSKSNEQFF. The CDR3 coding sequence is TGTGCCAGCAGCAAAAGCAATGAGCAGTTCTTC.

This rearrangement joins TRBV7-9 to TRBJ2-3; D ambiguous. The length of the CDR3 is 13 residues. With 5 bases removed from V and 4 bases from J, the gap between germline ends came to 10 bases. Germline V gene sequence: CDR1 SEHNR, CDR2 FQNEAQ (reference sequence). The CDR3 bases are TGTGCCAGCAGCGACTCTAGGGCAGATACGCAGTATTTT. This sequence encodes CASSDSRADTQYF.

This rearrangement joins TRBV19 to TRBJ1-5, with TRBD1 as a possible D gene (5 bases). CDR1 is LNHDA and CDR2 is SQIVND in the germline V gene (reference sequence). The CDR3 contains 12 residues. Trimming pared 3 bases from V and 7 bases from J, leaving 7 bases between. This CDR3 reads CASSIGGQPQHF. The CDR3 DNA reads TGTGCCAGTAGTATCGGGGGGCAGCCCCAGCATTTT.

CDR3 nucleotides: TGCGCCAGCAGCTTGGTAAGCCCAGCGGGCAATGAGCAGTTCTTC. This codes for CASSLVSPAGNEQFF. This rearrangement joins TRBV5-1 to TRBJ2-1; TRBD2 might be the D (6 bases). V dropped 0 bases and J dropped 6 bases, with 13 bases sitting between them. Per the germline V gene, CDR1 is SGHRS and CDR2 is YFSETQ. The CDR3 consists of 15 residues.

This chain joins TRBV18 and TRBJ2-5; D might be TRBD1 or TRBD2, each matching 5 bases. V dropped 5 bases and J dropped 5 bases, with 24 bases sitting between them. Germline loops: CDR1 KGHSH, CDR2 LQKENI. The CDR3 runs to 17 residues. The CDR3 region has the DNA TGTGCCAGCTCAGCGAGTTATGCGTTGAGAGGGGTGGAGACCCAGTACTTC. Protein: CASSASYALRGVETQYF.

CDR3 sequence: CASSLGTADVFFGYTF. CDR3 nucleotides: TGTGCCAGCAGCTTGGGGACCGCCGACGTCTTTTTTGGCTACACCTTC. The V gene is TRBV7-9, the J gene TRBJ1-2; D is perhaps TRBD1 (5 bases). Germline CDR1 and CDR2: SEHNR and FQNEAQ (reference sequence). The ends were cut back, 3 bases at V and 7 bases at J, with 21 bases in the middle. CDR3 size: 16 residues.